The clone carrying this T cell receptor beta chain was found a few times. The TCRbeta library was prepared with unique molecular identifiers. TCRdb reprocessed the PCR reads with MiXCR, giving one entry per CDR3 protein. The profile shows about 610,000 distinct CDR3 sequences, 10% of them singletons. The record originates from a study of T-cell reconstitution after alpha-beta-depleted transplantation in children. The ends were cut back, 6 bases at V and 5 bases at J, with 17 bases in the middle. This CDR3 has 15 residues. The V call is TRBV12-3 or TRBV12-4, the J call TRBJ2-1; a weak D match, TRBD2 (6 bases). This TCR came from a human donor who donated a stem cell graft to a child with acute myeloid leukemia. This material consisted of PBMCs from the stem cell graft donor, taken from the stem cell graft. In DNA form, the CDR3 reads TGTGCCAGCAGACCCTCCGGGAGTGGGAACAATGAGCAGTTCTTC. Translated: CASRPSGSGNNEQFF.